This T cell receptor (beta chain) was profiled in a study of CD8+ T cells in alopecia areata. Study-wide results and limits: Significant decreases in scalp clonality and expanded CD8+ clones followed tofacitinib treatment. Elevated clonality characterized lesional scalp relative to normal scalp, particularly in alopecia totalis/universalis. Tissue-resident alphabeta T cells belonging to normal skin likewise get sequenced within scalp specimens.

Comment on this clone: The antigen remains undetermined.

The CDR3 runs to 11 residues. The germline V and J ends were trimmed by 5 bases and 2 bases, with 7 bases remaining between them. Per the germline V gene, CDR1 is SQVTM and CDR2 is ANQGSEA. The sequencing template was cDNA reverse transcribed from extracted RNA. Libraries were prepared by immunoSEQ multiplex PCR; TCRdb keeps only in-frame clonotypes and omits some of them. The profile shows under 130,000 clones, around 84% of them singletons. Treatment defined: oral pan-JAK inhibitor, 5-10 mg twice daily. Punch biopsies of lesional scalp, plus peripheral blood, were taken from alopecia areata patients.

The chain has TRBV29-1 and TRBJ2-7; D may be TRBD1 or TRBD2 (5 bases each). This receptor was obtained from a human donor with alopecia areata. The material was CD8+ T cells sorted from blood, obtained at approximately week 30, from a patient treated with tofacitinib. The CDR3: CSVRGAYEQYF. Here the CDR3 DNA reads TGCAGCGTTCGAGGGGCCTACGAGCAGTACTTC.